This TCR beta chain was retrieved from a study of T cell responses to AZD1222 COVID-19 vaccine. For the study at large: Second-dose intervals of approximately 4 or approximately 12 weeks were pooled.

There are 11 residues in the CDR3. V was clipped by 7 bases and J by 8 bases, with 9 bases between them. CDR1 SGHVS and CDR2 FQNEAQ come from the germline V gene. Assay: immunoSEQ multiplex PCR; the TCRdb copy retains only in-frame clones and omits some. The table lists 66,000 or so clones, roughly 90% of them singletons, with 15% to 20% in the top ten. This clone showed up just once. The J gene is TRBJ2-1, the V gene TRBV7-8; D remains unclear. The TCR comes from an adult in good health. The source was peripheral blood, collected on day 0 of AZD1222 vaccination. The CDR3: CASKLVDEQFF. In DNA form, the CDR3 reads TGTGCCAGCAAATTGGTTGATGAGCAGTTCTTC. Full variable domain (remainder filled in from reference TRBV7-8 and TRBJ2-1): GAGVSQSPRYKVAKRGQDVALRCDPISGHVSLFWYQQALGQGPEFLTYFQNEAQLDKSGLPSDRFFAERPEGSVSTLKIQRTQQEDSAVYLCASKLVDEQFFGPGTRLTVL.